A selection of T cell receptor beta chains follows, all from one sample in a study of identical twins. One entry per CDR3 protein results from TCRdb running MiXCR on the 5' RACE reads. The sample records about 210,000 distinct CDR3 sequences, around 9.6% being singletons. Sequences were obtained from memory (CD45RO+) T cells sorted from blood. Receptor source: a young woman in good health. CDR3s include the opening cysteine and the closing phenylalanine or tryptophan. A D gene is named only where the DNA matches it firmly. Where a row states a size, it is once, few, many or the class of an expanded clone; other rows omit it.

j_call v_call clone_size d_call cdr3_aa cdr3_nt
TRBJ1-6 TRBV3-1 . . CASSQTVSYNSPLHF TGTGCCAGCAGCCAGACTGTCTCCTATAATTCACCCCTCCACTTT
TRBJ2-2 TRBV24-1 . TRBD2 CPTSDHERGAGELFF TGTCCCACCAGTGATCACGAGCGGGGCGCCGGGGAGCTGTTTTTT
TRBJ1-1 TRBV5-1 many TRBD1 CASSETTGVNTEAFF TGCGCCAGCAGCGAGACCACAGGGGTTAACACTGAAGCTTTCTTT
TRBJ1-1 TRBV29-1 few . CSVVGWNTEAFF TGCAGCGTTGTTGGATGGAACACTGAAGCTTTCTTT
TRBJ2-3 TRBV7-7 few TRBD1 CASSYRDRDSDTQYF TGTGCTAGCAGCTACCGGGACAGGGACTCAGATACGCAGTATTTT
TRBJ2-7 TRBV20-1 . TRBD1 CSAPTNRDRNEQYF TGCAGTGCTCCTACTAACCGGGACAGAAACGAGCAGTACTTC
TRBJ2-1 TRBV3-1 . TRBD2 CASSQRTSDPFF TGTGCCAGCAGCCAAAGGACTAGCGATCCGTTCTTC
TRBJ2-5 TRBV27 many . CASSFIGSETQYF TGTGCCAGCAGTTTTATTGGTTCGGAGACCCAGTACTTC
TRBJ1-1 TRBV20-1 few . CSVRRLTEAFF TGCAGTGTCCGGAGACTCACTGAAGCTTTCTTT
TRBJ2-3 TRBV20-1 many TRBD1 CSARGGSGGQGHTDTQYF TGCAGTGCTAGAGGCGGATCTGGGGGACAGGGCCACACAGATACGCAGTATTTT
TRBJ2-3 TRBV7-8 few . CASSYPLVGTDTQYF TGTGCCAGCAGCTACCCGCTCGTAGGCACAGATACGCAGTATTTT
TRBJ1-5 TRBV7-2 few . CASSPDRTQPQHF TGTGCCAGCAGTCCCGATCGAACTCAGCCCCAGCATTTT
TRBJ1-1 TRBV6-1 many . CASSDREEVTEAFF TGTGCCAGCAGTGACAGGGAAGAGGTCACTGAAGCTTTCTTT
TRBJ2-1 TRBV5-1 many TRBD1 CASSLAGTGGRNNEQFF TGCGCCAGCAGCTTGGCCGGGACAGGGGGTCGCAACAATGAGCAGTTCTTC
TRBJ2-2 TRBV5-1 . TRBD1 CACSLDRVYTGELFF TGCGCCTGCAGCCTCGACAGGGTATACACCGGGGAGCTGTTTTTT
TRBJ2-2 TRBV20-1 few TRBD1 CSARTGAYTGELFF TGCAGTGCGCGGACAGGGGCGTACACCGGGGAGCTGTTTTTT
TRBJ2-1 TRBV10-2 few TRBD2 CASRLGLAFEQFF TGCGCCAGCAGACTCGGACTAGCCTTTGAGCAGTTCTTC
TRBJ2-3 TRBV5-1 . TRBD2 CASSLLPPAGATDTQYF TGCGCCAGCAGCTTGTTGCCGCCAGCGGGAGCCACAGATACGCAGTATTTT
TRBJ2-4 TRBV20-1 few . CSAQNRGTNIQYF TGCAGTGCCCAAAACCGGGGAACAAACATTCAGTACTTC
TRBJ2-6 TRBV6-5 . . CASSYGTTSGANVLTF TGTGCCAGCAGTTACGGGACAACCTCTGGGGCCAACGTCCTGACTTTC
TRBJ1-1 TRBV29-1 . . CSVLRGGARRNTEAFF TGCAGCGTGCTCCGGGGGGGGGCGCGAAGGAACACTGAAGCTTTCTTT
TRBJ2-4 TRBV12-3/TRBV12-4 many TRBD2 CASSFGGGANIQYF TGTGCCAGCAGTTTTGGCGGGGGGGCGAACATTCAGTACTTC
TRBJ2-4 TRBV20-1 . TRBD2 CSARPLAGGPAKNIQYF TGCAGTGCTAGACCTCTAGCGGGGGGGCCGGCCAAAAACATTCAGTACTTC
TRBJ2-7 TRBV20-1 . . CSASRRGYEQYF TGCAGTGCTAGTCGGAGGGGTTACGAGCAGTACTTC
TRBJ2-7 TRBV9 . . CASSVADSYEQYF TGTGCCAGCAGCGTAGCTGACTCCTACGAGCAGTACTTC
TRBJ1-1 TRBV12-3/TRBV12-4 few TRBD1 CASTLQGYTEAFF TGTGCCAGCACCCTACAGGGGTACACTGAAGCTTTCTTT
TRBJ1-2 TRBV6-5 . . CASSFKPATYGYTF TGTGCCAGCAGTTTCAAACCAGCGACGTATGGCTACACCTTC
TRBJ2-3 TRBV6-1 . . CASRGAPRGSTDTQYF TGTGCCAGCAGGGGGGCCCCGAGAGGTAGCACAGATACGCAGTATTTT
TRBJ2-7 TRBV7-9 many . CASGGESAFEQYF TGTGCCAGCGGCGGGGAATCCGCGTTCGAGCAGTACTTC
TRBJ2-4 TRBV20-1 many . CSARDSGVAKNIQYF TGCAGTGCTAGAGATTCGGGCGTAGCCAAAAACATTCAGTACTTC
TRBJ1-3 TRBV6-5 many . CASKGGVNTIYF TGTGCCAGCAAAGGGGGGGTAAACACCATATATTTT
TRBJ2-2 TRBV10-3 few . CAILLSGGSTTGELFF TGTGCCATCTTGCTCAGTGGGGGATCGACCACCGGGGAGCTGTTTTTT
TRBJ2-5 TRBV20-1 many . CSAPLEGLETQYF TGCAGTGCCCCCCTGGAGGGATTGGAGACCCAGTACTTC
TRBJ1-5 TRBV7-2 many . CASSSDGRFWPQHF TGTGCCAGCAGCTCGGACGGACGGTTCTGGCCCCAGCATTTT
TRBJ1-1 TRBV28 few TRBD1 CASSSLDRGEAFF TGTGCCAGCAGTTCCCTGGACAGGGGTGAAGCTTTCTTT
TRBJ2-2 TRBV19 few . CASSIARVDTGELFF TGTGCCAGTAGTATTGCCCGGGTTGACACCGGGGAGCTGTTTTTT
TRBJ2-7 TRBV7-2 many TRBD2 CASSLLGLQDSYEQYF TGTGCCAGCAGCTTATTGGGACTACAGGATTCCTACGAGCAGTACTTC
TRBJ2-2 TRBV7-9 few . CARSSFQGRGGELFF TGTGCCCGAAGCTCCTTCCAGGGAAGGGGCGGGGAGCTGTTTTTT
TRBJ2-1 TRBV20-1 . TRBD2 CSASRASGSSNEQFF TGCAGTGCTAGTCGGGCTAGCGGGAGTTCGAATGAGCAGTTCTTC
TRBJ2-5 TRBV6-1 . . CASTWRKGKETQYF TGTGCCAGCACCTGGAGGAAGGGAAAAGAGACCCAGTACTTC